This is a list of T cell receptor beta chains from one sample in a study of blood T cell repertoires in COVID-19. TCRdb's copy holds only in-frame clones and misses some; the assay was immunoSEQ multiplex PCR. The table lists about 120,000 clones, about 79% of them singletons. Material: peripheral blood. These receptors originate from a woman of 80 years or more with active or convalescent COVID-19. Each CDR3 is given with its conserved first and last residue. D genes are given only for firm matches. Part of the rows lack a size; the others show once, few, many or a class for expanded clones.

j_call	clone_size	v_call	d_call	cdr3_aa	cdr3_nt
TRBJ1-6	once	TRBV5-5	.	CASSSNTPDSPLHF	TGTGCCAGCAGCTCAAACACCCCAGATTCACCCCTCCACTTT
TRBJ2-1	.	TRBV19	.	CASSPRDYRVGSYNEQFF	TGTGCCAGTTCTCCCAGAGACTACAGGGTAGGGTCCTACAATGAGCAGTTCTTC
TRBJ2-5	.	TRBV11-1	.	CASSFQGETQYF	TGTGCCAGCAGCTTCCAGGGAGAGACCCAGTACTTC
TRBJ2-1	.	TRBV4-2	TRBD1	CASSQGGDRGLNEQFF	TGTGCCAGCAGCCAGGGGGGGGACAGGGGGCTCAATGAGCAGTTCTTC
TRBJ2-1	few	TRBV27	TRBD1	CASRPGQGKVSYNEQFF	TGTGCCAGCAGGCCGGGACAGGGGAAGGTGTCCTACAATGAGCAGTTCTTC
TRBJ1-5	.	TRBV3-1/TRBV3-2	.	CASSHEGGGQPQHF	TGTGCCAGCAGCCATGAGGGTGGTGGTCAGCCCCAGCATTTT
TRBJ1-6	.	TRBV21-1	.	CASSNKYSQDRPVGGINSPLHF	TGTGCCAGCAGCAACAAGTACAGCCAAGATCGGCCCGTGGGAGGGATTAATTCACCCCTCCACTTT
TRBJ1-4	few	TRBV11-2	.	CASSWGRGYSEKLFF	TGTGCCAGCAGCTGGGGCAGGGGATATAGTGAAAAACTGTTTTTT
TRBJ2-1	.	TRBV4-2	.	CASSQEGRVSPREQFF	TGTGCCAGCAGCCAGGAGGGGCGGGTTTCCCCAAGGGAGCAGTTCTTC
TRBJ2-2	few	TRBV4-1	TRBD2	CASSHLLLAGVSGGELFF	TGCGCCAGCAGCCACCTTCTACTAGCGGGAGTATCGGGCGGGGAGCTGTTTTTT
TRBJ2-2	.	TRBV6-2/TRBV6-3	.	CASSLGLGPANTGELFF	TGTGCCAGCAGCTTAGGCTTGGGGCCCGCGAACACCGGGGAGCTGTTTTTT
TRBJ2-5	.	TRBV6-2/TRBV6-3	.	CASSYSEEETQYF	TGTGCCAGCAGTTACTCGGAGGAAGAGACCCAGTACTTC
TRBJ2-7	.	TRBV5-1	TRBD1	CASSFGTGENRYF	TGCGCCAGCAGCTTCGGGACAGGGGAAAATAGGTACTTC
TRBJ1-6	.	TRBV5-8	.	CASSAPAGSSYNSPLHF	TGTGCCAGCAGCGCCCCGGCGGGGAGCTCCTATAATTCACCCCTCCACTTT
TRBJ1-3	.	TRBV4-2	.	CASSQYSSLGGNTIYF	TGTGCCAGCAGCCAATACAGTTCGCTCGGTGGAAACACCATATATTTT
TRBJ2-1	.	TRBV5-4	.	CASSLDSSHEQFF	TGTGCCAGCAGCTTGGATAGTAGCCATGAGCAGTTCTTC
TRBJ1-5	.	TRBV4-2	.	CASSQLAQNQPQHF	TGTGCCAGCAGCCAACTGGCCCAGAATCAGCCCCAGCATTTT
TRBJ2-1	.	TRBV6-2/TRBV6-3	.	CASSYTPEIYNEQFF	TGTGCCAGCAGTTACACTCCCGAAATCTACAATGAGCAGTTCTTC
TRBJ2-1	once	TRBV30	TRBD2	CAWSAGLAGWDEQFF	TGTGCCTGGAGCGCGGGACTAGCGGGATGGGATGAGCAGTTCTTC
TRBJ2-7	many	TRBV15	TRBD2	CATSRAGGPYEQYF	TGTGCCACCAGCAGAGCGGGAGGACCCTACGAGCAGTACTTC
TRBJ2-7	.	TRBV11-1	TRBD1	CASNSGTGAYEQYF	TGTGCCAGTAATTCCGGGACAGGAGCCTACGAGCAGTACTTC
TRBJ1-6	.	TRBV4-2	TRBD1	CASSQPGQGNSPLHF	TGTGCCAGCAGCCAGCCGGGACAGGGTAATTCACCCCTCCACTTT
TRBJ2-1	.	TRBV5-1	TRBD2	CASSPATSATYSYNEQFF	TGCGCCAGCAGCCCCGCGACTAGCGCAACATATTCCTACAATGAGCAGTTCTTC
TRBJ2-7	once	TRBV9	.	CASSGPGQSYEQYF	TGTGCCAGCAGCGGACCTGGACAGAGCTACGAGCAGTACTTC
TRBJ2-1	.	TRBV24-1	TRBD1	CATRTGTGNLDEQFF	TGTGCCACCAGAACCGGGACAGGGAATTTGGATGAGCAGTTCTTC
TRBJ1-2	.	TRBV19	TRBD1	CASSTRRQGAPGYTF	TGTGCCAGTAGTACTCGGCGGCAGGGGGCGCCCGGCTACACCTTC
TRBJ1-1	.	TRBV9	.	CASSVLPHGQTLNTEAFF	TGTGCCAGCAGCGTACTACCGCATGGACAGACTTTGAACACTGAAGCTTTCTTT
TRBJ2-7	.	TRBV7-2	TRBD1	CASSDIIRDRGRYEQYF	TGTGCCAGCAGCGATATAATCCGGGACAGGGGAAGGTACGAGCAGTACTTC
TRBJ1-1	.	TRBV5-5	TRBD1	CASRRGQGAYKIMNTEAFF	TGTGCCAGCAGGAGGGGGCAGGGGGCCTACAAGATTATGAACACTGAAGCTTTCTTT
TRBJ1-5	.	TRBV3-1/TRBV3-2	.	CASSPSRGVRLGNQPQHF	TGTGCCAGCAGCCCGTCCCGGGGGGTTCGGCTCGGCAATCAGCCCCAGCATTTT
TRBJ2-1	.	TRBV5-1	TRBD1	CASSPRQGGSRGRSYNEQFF	TGCGCCAGCAGCCCCCGACAGGGGGGGTCTCGTGGACGCTCCTACAATGAGCAGTTCTTC
TRBJ1-6	.	TRBV30	.	CAWAGTWNSPLHF	TGTGCCTGGGCGGGGACTTGGAATTCACCCCTCCACTTT
TRBJ2-5	.	TRBV2	TRBD2	CASSEDLAGGKRETQYF	TGTGCCAGCAGTGAAGACCTAGCGGGAGGAAAGAGAGAGACCCAGTACTTC
TRBJ1-1	few	TRBV7-3	.	CASSTAGGSTEAFF	TGTGCCAGCAGCACCGCAGGCGGGTCCACTGAAGCTTTCTTT
TRBJ2-5	few	TRBV14	TRBD2	CASSQGGTSGSGKTQYF	TGTGCCAGCAGCCAAGGAGGGACTAGCGGGAGTGGGAAGACCCAGTACTTC
TRBJ2-7	once	TRBV6-6	.	CASSRRAYEQYF	TGTGCCAGCAGTAGGAGGGCCTACGAGCAGTACTTC
TRBJ2-5	.	TRBV11-2	TRBD1	CASSFQGAGETQYF	TGTGCCAGCAGCTTTCAGGGGGCGGGGGAGACCCAGTACTTC
TRBJ2-2	few	TRBV18	TRBD2	CASSVQRENTGELFF	TGTGCCAGCTCAGTCCAGCGGGAGAACACCGGGGAGCTGTTTTTT
TRBJ2-1	.	TRBV11-2	TRBD2	CASSPSGRADNEQFF	TGTGCCAGCAGCCCTAGCGGGAGGGCCGACAATGAGCAGTTCTTC
TRBJ1-2	.	TRBV10-3	.	CAISESPGSSASDYGYTF	TGTGCCATCAGTGAGTCGCCCGGGAGTTCAGCCTCCGACTATGGCTACACCTTC
TRBJ2-5	.	TRBV27	TRBD1	CASRSRGGHQETQYF	TGTGCCAGCAGGTCACGAGGGGGCCACCAAGAGACCCAGTACTTC
TRBJ1-1	.	TRBV7-9	TRBD1	CASRSGQGTNTEAFF	TGTGCCAGCAGATCGGGACAGGGGACAAACACTGAAGCTTTCTTT
TRBJ1-2	.	TRBV18	TRBD1	CASSTGTGVPGYTF	TGTGCCAGCTCGACCGGGACAGGGGTTCCTGGCTACACCTTC
TRBJ1-3	.	TRBV29-1	.	CSARGLYSGNTIYF	TGCAGCGCCCGAGGCCTGTACTCTGGAAACACCATATATTTT
TRBJ2-3	.	TRBV28	TRBD2	CASSLSPGGRATDTQYF	TGTGCCAGCAGTTTATCCCCTGGCGGGAGGGCCACAGATACGCAGTATTTT
TRBJ1-1	.	TRBV15	TRBD1	CATSRDGAGGINTEAFF	TGTGCCACCAGCAGAGATGGGGCAGGGGGTATTAACACTGAAGCTTTCTTT
TRBJ1-1	.	TRBV28	.	CASSLFSAGYTEAFF	TGTGCCAGCAGTTTATTTTCCGCGGGGTACACTGAAGCTTTCTTT